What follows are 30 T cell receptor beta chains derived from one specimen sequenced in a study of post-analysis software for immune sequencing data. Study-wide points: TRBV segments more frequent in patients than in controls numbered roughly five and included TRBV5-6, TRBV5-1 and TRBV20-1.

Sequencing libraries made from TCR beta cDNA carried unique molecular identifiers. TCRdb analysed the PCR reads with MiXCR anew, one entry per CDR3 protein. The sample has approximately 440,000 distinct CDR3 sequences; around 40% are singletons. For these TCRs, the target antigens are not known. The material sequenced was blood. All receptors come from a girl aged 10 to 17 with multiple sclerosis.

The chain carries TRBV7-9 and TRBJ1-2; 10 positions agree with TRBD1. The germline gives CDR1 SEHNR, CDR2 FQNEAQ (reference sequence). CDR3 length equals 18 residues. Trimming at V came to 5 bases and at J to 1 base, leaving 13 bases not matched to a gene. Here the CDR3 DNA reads TGTGCCAGCAGCACCCTTCCGGGACAGGGGACCGATAACTATGGCTACACCTTC. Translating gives CASSTLPGQGTDNYGYTF.

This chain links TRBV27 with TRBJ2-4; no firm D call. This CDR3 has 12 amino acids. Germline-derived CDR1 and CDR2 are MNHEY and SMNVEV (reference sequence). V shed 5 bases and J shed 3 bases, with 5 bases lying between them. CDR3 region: CASSIDKNIQYF. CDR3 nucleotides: TGTGCCAGCAGTATCGACAAAAACATTCAGTACTTC.

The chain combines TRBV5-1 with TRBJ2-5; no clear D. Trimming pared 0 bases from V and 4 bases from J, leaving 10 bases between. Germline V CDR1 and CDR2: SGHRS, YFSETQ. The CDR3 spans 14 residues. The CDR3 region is CASSLGPAGETQYF. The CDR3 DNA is TGCGCCAGCAGCTTGGGGCCAGCAGGAGAGACCCAGTACTTC.

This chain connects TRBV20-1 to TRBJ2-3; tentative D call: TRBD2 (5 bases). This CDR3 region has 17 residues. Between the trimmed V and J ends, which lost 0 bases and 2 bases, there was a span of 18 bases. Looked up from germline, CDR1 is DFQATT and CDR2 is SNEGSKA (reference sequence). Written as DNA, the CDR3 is TGCAGTGCTAGAGATCTAGCCGACCCTATAACCACAGATACGCAGTATTTT. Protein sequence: CSARDLADPITTDTQYF.

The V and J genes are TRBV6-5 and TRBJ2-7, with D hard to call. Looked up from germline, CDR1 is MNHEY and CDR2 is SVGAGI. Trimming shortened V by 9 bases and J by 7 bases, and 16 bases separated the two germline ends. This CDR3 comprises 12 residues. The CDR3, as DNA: TGTGCCAGTCGGAAAATTAATAATGAGCAGTACTTC. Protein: CASRKINNEQYF.

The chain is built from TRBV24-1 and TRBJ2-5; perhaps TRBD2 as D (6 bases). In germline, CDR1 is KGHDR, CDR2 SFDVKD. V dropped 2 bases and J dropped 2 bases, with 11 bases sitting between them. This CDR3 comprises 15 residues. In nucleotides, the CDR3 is TGTGCCACCAGTGATTCCGGGGGTGGGCAAGAGACCCAGTACTTC. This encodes CATSDSGGGQETQYF.

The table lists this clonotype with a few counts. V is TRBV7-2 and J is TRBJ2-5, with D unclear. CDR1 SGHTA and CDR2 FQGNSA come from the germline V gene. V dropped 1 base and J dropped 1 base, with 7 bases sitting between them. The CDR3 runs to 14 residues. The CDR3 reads CASSLVTRQETQYF. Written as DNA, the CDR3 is TGTGCCAGCAGCTTAGTGACCCGCCAAGAGACCCAGTACTTC.

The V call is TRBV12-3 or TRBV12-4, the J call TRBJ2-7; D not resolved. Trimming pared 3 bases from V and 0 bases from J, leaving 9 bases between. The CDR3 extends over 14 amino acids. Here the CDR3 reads CASSLLGFSYEQYF. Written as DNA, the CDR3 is TGTGCCAGCAGTTTGCTTGGGTTCTCCTACGAGCAGTACTTC.

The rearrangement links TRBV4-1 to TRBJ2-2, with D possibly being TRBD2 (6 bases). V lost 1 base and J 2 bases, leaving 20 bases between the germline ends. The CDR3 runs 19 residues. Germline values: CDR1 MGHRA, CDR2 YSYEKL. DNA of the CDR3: TGCGCCAGCAGCCAAGGAATGCGGGGCAGGAGGATTAACACCGGGGAGCTGTTTTTT. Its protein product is CASSQGMRGRRINTGELFF.

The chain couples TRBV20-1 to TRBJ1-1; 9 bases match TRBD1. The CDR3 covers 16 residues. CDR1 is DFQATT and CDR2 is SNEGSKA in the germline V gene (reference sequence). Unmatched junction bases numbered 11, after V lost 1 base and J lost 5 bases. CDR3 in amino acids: CSARAPWRDRETEAFF. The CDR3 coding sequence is TGCAGTGCTAGAGCCCCCTGGAGGGACAGGGAAACTGAAGCTTTCTTT.

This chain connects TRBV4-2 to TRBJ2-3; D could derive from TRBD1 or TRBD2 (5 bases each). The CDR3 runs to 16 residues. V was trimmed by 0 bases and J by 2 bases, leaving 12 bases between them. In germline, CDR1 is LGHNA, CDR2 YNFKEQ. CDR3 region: CASSQEKGPNTDTQYF. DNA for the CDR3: TGTGCCAGCAGCCAAGAGAAGGGACCAAACACAGATACGCAGTATTTT.

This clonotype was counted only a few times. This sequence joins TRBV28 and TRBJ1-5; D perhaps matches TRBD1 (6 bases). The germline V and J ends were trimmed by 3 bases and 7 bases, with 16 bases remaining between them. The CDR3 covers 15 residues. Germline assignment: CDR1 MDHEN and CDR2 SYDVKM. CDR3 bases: TGTGCCAGCAGTTTCGTGGAGGGGGGTAGGCAGCCCCAGCATTTT. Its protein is CASSFVEGGRQPQHF.

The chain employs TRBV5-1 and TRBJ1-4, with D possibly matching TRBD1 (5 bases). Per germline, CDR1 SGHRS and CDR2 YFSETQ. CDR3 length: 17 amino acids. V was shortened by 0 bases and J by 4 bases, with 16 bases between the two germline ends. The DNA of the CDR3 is TGCGCCAGCAGCTTGGCGCCAGGGAAAGAGGATAATGAAAAACTGTTTTTT. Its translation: CASSLAPGKEDNEKLFF.

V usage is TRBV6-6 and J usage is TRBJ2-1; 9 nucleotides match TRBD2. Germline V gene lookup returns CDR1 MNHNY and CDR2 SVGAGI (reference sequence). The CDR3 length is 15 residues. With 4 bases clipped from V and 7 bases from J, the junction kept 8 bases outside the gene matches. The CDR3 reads CASSWLAGVENEQFF. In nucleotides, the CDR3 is TGTGCCAGCAGTTGGTTAGCGGGAGTTGAAAATGAGCAGTTCTTC.

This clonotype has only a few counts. CDR3 sequence: CASSLTANTEAFF. In DNA, the CDR3 is TGTGCCAGCAGCTTGACTGCGAACACTGAAGCTTTCTTT. The chain joins TRBV5-4 to TRBJ1-1; D is undetermined. CDR3 length: 13 amino acids. Germline V CDR1 and CDR2: SGHNT, YYREEE (reference sequence). Trimming removed 1 base from V and 1 base from J, with 5 bases in between.

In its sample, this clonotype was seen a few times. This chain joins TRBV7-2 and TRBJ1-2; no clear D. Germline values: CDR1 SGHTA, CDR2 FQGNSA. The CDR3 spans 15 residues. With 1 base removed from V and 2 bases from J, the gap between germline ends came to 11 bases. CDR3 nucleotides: TGTGCCAGCAGCTTAGTCTCGGTAGAGAACTATGGCTACACCTTC. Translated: CASSLVSVENYGYTF.

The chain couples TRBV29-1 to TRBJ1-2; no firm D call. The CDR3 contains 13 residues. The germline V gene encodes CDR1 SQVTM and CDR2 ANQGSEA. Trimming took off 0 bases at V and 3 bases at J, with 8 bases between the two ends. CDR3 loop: CSVEDRTYYGYTF. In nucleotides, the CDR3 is TGCAGCGTTGAAGACAGGACCTACTATGGCTACACCTTC.

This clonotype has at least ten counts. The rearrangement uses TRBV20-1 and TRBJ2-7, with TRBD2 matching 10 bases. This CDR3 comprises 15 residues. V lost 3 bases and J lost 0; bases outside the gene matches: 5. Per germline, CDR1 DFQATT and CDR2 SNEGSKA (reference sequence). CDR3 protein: CSASPSGGSSYEQYF. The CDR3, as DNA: TGCAGTGCTAGCCCTAGCGGGGGTAGCTCCTACGAGCAGTACTTC.

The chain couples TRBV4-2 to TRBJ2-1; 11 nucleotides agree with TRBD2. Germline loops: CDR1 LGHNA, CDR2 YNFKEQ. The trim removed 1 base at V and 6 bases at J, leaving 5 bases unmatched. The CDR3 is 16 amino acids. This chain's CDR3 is CASSQGGLAGSNEQFF. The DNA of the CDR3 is TGTGCCAGCAGCCAAGGAGGACTAGCGGGTTCCAATGAGCAGTTCTTC.

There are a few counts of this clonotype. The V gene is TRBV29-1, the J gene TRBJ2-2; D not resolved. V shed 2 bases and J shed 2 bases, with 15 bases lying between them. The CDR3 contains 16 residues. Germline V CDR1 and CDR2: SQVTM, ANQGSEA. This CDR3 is CSVETEERLNTGELFF. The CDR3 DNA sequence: TGCAGCGTTGAAACAGAAGAGCGCCTTAACACCGGGGAGCTGTTTTTT.

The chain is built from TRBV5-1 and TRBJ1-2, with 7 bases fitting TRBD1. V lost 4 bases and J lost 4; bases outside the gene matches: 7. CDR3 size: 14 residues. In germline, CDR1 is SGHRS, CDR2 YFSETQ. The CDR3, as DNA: TGCGCCAGCAGCCCTGGACAGGACTCCTATGGCTACACCTTC. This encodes CASSPGQDSYGYTF. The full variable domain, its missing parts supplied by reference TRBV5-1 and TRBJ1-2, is KAGVTQTPRYLIKTRGQQVTLSCSPISGHRSVSWYQQTPGQGLQFLFEYFSETQRNKGNFPGRFSGRQFSNSRSEMNVSTLELGDSALYLCASSPGQDSYGYTFGSGTRLTVV.

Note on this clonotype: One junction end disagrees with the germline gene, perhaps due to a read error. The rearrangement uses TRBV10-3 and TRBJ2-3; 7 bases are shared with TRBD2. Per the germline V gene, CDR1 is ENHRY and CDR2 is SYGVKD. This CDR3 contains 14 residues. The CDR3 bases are TGTGCCAGCAGTTGGAGCGGGATGATAGATACGCAGTATTTT. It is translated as CASSWSGMIDTQYF.

For the CDR3, the DNA is TGCAGCATGATTGTCGTGAATGAGCAGTTCTTC. Protein sequence: CSMIVVNEQFF. The chain has TRBV20-1 and TRBJ2-1; D remains unclear. The CDR3 sequence is 11 residues long. Germline values: CDR1 DFQATT, CDR2 SNEGSKA (reference sequence).

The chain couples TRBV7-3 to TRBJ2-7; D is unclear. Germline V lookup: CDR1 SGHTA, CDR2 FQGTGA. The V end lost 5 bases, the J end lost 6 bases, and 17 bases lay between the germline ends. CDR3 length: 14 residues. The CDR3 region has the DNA TGTGCCAGCAGCCCCCTGGGGTCTGCGGCCGAGCAGTACTTC. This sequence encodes CASSPLGSAAEQYF.

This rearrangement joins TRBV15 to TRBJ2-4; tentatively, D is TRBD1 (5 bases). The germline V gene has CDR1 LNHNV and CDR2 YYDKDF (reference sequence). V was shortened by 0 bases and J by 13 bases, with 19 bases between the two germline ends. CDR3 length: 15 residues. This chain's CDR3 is CATSRDALTGLEQYF. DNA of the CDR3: TGTGCCACCAGCAGAGATGCCCTCACAGGTTTGGAGCAGTACTTC.

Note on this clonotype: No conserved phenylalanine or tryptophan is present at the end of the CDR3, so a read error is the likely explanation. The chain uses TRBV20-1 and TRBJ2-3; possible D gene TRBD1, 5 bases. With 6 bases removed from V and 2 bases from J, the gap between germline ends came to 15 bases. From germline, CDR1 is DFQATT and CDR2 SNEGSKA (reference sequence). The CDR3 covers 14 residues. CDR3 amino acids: CSADKNPFTDTQYC. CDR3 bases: TGCAGTGCGGACAAGAACCCGTTCACAGATACGCAGTATTGT.

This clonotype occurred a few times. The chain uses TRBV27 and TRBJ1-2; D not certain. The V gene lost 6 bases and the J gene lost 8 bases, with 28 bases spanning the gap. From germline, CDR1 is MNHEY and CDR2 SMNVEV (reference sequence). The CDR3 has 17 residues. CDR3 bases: TGTGCCAGCAGCCTAACGCATCTGGGAGTACGTCGTTCCGGCTACACCTTC. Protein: CASSLTHLGVRRSGYTF.

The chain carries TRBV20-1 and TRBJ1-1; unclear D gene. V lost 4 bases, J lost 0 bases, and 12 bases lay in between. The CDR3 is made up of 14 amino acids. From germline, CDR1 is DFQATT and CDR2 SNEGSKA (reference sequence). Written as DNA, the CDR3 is TGCAGTGCTAACCCCCTGGCAGTGAACACTGAAGCTTTCTTT. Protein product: CSANPLAVNTEAFF.

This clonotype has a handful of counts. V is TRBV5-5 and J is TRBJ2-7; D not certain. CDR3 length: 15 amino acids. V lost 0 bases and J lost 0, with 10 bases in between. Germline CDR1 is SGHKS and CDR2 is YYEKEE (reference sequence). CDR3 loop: CASSLGGHFSYEQYF. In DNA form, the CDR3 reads TGTGCCAGCAGCTTGGGCGGTCACTTCTCCTACGAGCAGTACTTC.

The CDR3 loop is CASSPGTSGSYNEQFF. The CDR3 bases are TGTGCCAGCAGTCCCGGGACTAGCGGCTCCTACAATGAGCAGTTCTTC. The V gene is TRBV12-3 or TRBV12-4, the J gene TRBJ2-1, with 11 bases matching TRBD2. The J segment lost 0 bases and the V segment lost 5 bases, leaving 3 bases of the junction unmatched. This CDR3 is built from 16 residues.